These T cell receptor beta chains were read from a single sample in a study of sequential checkpoint blockade in melanoma. Generated by immunoSEQ multiplex PCR, the TCRdb table keeps only in-frame clones and is missing some. This table holds about 20,000 clones, 82% found once. Specimen: CD8+ T cells sorted from blood (inferred from file names), collected from a patient given nivolumab and ipilimumab in sequence. All receptors come from a human donor with melanoma. Both conserved end residues are part of each CDR3. The D gene is left open where the match is weak. Size is stated for part of the rows, as once, few or many counts, or as a class when the clone is expanded.

>TRBV7-9|NA|TRBJ2-1|NA
TGTGCCAGCAGCTCACCGCCCGGACTAGGGGGTTGGTCGGGTGAACAGTTCTTC
CASSSPPGLGGWSGEQFF
>TRBV7-7|NA|TRBJ2-1|NA
TGTGCTAGCAGCTTAGTCGGGGGTTCCTACAATGAGCAGTTCTTC
CASSLVGGSYNEQFF
>TRBV5-6|TRBD1|TRBJ2-2|NA
TGTGCCAGCAGCCCCGGACAGGGTGGCACCGGGGAGCTGTTTTTT
CASSPGQGGTGELFF
>TRBV7-6|TRBD1|TRBJ1-6|NA
TGTGCCAGCAGCTCGACGACAGGGCTTGATTCACCCCTCCACTTT
CASSSTTGLDSPLHF
>TRBV27|TRBD1|TRBJ1-4|NA
TGTGCCAGCAGTTTCGGGGACAGGGGATATGAAAAACTGTTTTTT
CASSFGDRGYEKLFF
>TRBV27|NA|TRBJ1-2|NA
TGTGCCAGCAGTGTTAAACGTAGCTATGGCTACACCTTC
CASSVKRSYGYTF
>TRBV13|TRBD1|TRBJ1-2|NA
TGTGCCAGCAGCATCGGGGTGGGACAGGGCCCCCATGGCTACACCTTC
CASSIGVGQGPHGYTF
>TRBV11-2|NA|TRBJ2-1|NA
TGTGCCGTCCCGAGGGTCGGCTCCTACAATGAGCAGTTCTTC
CAVPRVGSYNEQFF
>TRBV4-3|NA|TRBJ2-1|once
TGCGCCAGCAGCCAAGACGGGGAGCCCTACAATGAGCAGTTCTTC
CASSQDGEPYNEQFF
>TRBV19|TRBD2|TRBJ2-7|few
TGTGCCAGTAGCGCGTTTAGCGGGGGGCCCTTCGAGCAGTACTTC
CASSAFSGGPFEQYF
>TRBV7-2|TRBD2|TRBJ2-1|once
TGTGCCAGCAGCTACACTAGCGGGGGAAACAATGAGCAGTTCTTC
CASSYTSGGNNEQFF
>TRBV28|TRBD2|TRBJ2-1|NA
TGTGCCAGCAGTTCACGGACTAGCGGGGGGGGCAATGAGCAGTTCTTC
CASSSRTSGGGNEQFF
>TRBV4-3|NA|TRBJ1-5|NA
TGCGCCAGCAGCCAAGATGTTGACAGTAGCTATCAGCCCCAGCATTTT
CASSQDVDSSYQPQHF
>TRBV15|TRBD1|TRBJ1-1|NA
TGTGCCACCAGCAGACCGTTGACAGGGGGCGTCGCTGAAGCTTTCTTT
CATSRPLTGGVAEAFF
>TRBV7-8|TRBD1|TRBJ2-1|NA
TGTGCCAGCAGCCTCCCACGGACAGGGGATGGCGATGAGCAGTTCTTC
CASSLPRTGDGDEQFF
>TRBV29-1|TRBD1|TRBJ2-1|NA
TGCAGCGTTGAAAAGACAGGGGACAAGTACAATGAGCAGTTCTTC
CSVEKTGDKYNEQFF
>TRBV5-8|NA|TRBJ1-5|NA
TGTGCCAGCAGCATCGGGGGAAATCAGCCCCAGCATTTT
CASSIGGNQPQHF
>TRBV5-8|NA|TRBJ2-7|NA
TGTGCCAGCAGCCATGGGCTTGGGGGGGAGCAGTACTTC
CASSHGLGGEQYF
>TRBV5-1|NA|TRBJ2-7|NA
TGCGCCAGCAGCTTTAGCAGGGACGAGCAGTACTTC
CASSFSRDEQYF
>TRBV28|NA|TRBJ2-7|NA
TGTGCCAGCAGTTTGGGGACTGCCACGTTGCAGTACTTC
CASSLGTATLQYF
>TRBV9|TRBD2|TRBJ2-7|NA
TGTGCCAGCAGCTTACGGACTAGCGAGCTCTACGAGCAGTACTTC
CASSLRTSELYEQYF
>TRBV7-6|TRBD1|TRBJ1-6|NA
TGTGCCAGCAGCCCGACAGGGGGCGATTCACCCCTCCACTTT
CASSPTGGDSPLHF
>TRBV5-6|NA|TRBJ1-4|few
TGTGCCAGCAGCTTCGGAAGGGGATATGAAAAACTGTTTTTT
CASSFGRGYEKLFF